The clone carrying this T cell receptor (beta chain) was seen once. The method was immunoSEQ multiplex PCR; TCRdb's version includes in-frame clones alone and lacks a portion of them. The table shows tens of thousands of clones, with about 92% occurring only once. This CDR3 comprises 17 residues. CDR1 and CDR2 (germline): LNHDA, SQIVND (reference sequence). V lost 2 bases and J lost 4, with 17 bases in between. The data are from a study of control samples from healthy donors and cancer patients. This sequence originates from a woman aged 25 to 39 in good health. This chain connects TRBV19 to TRBJ2-2; D perhaps matches TRBD2 (6 bases). Sequenced material: blood. This CDR3 is CASSIMALDGSTGELFF. DNA for the CDR3: TGTGCCAGTAGTATAATGGCATTGGACGGGAGCACCGGGGAGCTGTTTTTT.